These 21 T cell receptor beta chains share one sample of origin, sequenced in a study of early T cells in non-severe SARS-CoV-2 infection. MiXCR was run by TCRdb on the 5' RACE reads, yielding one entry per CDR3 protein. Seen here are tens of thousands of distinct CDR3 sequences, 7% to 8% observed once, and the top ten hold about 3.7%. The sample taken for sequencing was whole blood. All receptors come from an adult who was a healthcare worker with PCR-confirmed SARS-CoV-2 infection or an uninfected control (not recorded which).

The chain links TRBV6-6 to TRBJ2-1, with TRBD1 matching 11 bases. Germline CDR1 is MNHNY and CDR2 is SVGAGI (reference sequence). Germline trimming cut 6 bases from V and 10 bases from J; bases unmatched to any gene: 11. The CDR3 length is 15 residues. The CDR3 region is CASSHPGTGGGEQFF. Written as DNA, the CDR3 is TGTGCCAGCAGCCACCCCGGGACAGGGGGAGGGGAGCAGTTCTTC.

The CDR3 sequence: CASSPSGAFIYNEQFF. DNA of the CDR3: TGTGCCAGCAGCCCGTCTGGCGCATTCATTTACAATGAGCAGTTCTTC. This chain uses TRBV7-9 with TRBJ2-1; no clear D. CDR3 length: 16 residues. V was shortened by 5 bases and J by 4 bases, with 18 bases between the two germline ends. The V gene's germline CDR1 is SEHNR and CDR2 FQNEAQ (reference sequence).

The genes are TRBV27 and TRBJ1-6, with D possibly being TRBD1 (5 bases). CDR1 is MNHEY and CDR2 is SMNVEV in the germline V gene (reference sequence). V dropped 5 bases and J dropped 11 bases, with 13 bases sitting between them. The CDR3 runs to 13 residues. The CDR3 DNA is TGTGCCAGCAGTCCCACCCCGGGGGCACCCCTCCACTTT. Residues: CASSPTPGAPLHF.

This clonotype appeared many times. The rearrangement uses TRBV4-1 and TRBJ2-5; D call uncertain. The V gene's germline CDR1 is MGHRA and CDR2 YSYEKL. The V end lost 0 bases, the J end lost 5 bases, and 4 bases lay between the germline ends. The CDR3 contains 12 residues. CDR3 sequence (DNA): TGCGCCAGCAGCCAAGAGGGCGAGACCCAGTACTTC. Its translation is CASSQEGETQYF.

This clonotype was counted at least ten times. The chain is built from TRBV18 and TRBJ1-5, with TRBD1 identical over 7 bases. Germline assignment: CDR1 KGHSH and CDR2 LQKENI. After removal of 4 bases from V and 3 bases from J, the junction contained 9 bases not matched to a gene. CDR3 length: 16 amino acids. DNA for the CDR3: TGTGCCAGCTCACTGAATTCGGGACAGTCCAATCAGCCCCAGCATTTT. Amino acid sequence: CASSLNSGQSNQPQHF. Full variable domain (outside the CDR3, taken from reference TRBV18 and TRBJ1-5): NAGVMQNPRHLVRRRGQEARLRCSPMKGHSHVYWYRQLPEEGLKFMVYLQKENIIDESGMPKERFSAEFPKEGPSILRIQQVVRGDSAAYFCASSLNSGQSNQPQHFGDGTRLSIL.

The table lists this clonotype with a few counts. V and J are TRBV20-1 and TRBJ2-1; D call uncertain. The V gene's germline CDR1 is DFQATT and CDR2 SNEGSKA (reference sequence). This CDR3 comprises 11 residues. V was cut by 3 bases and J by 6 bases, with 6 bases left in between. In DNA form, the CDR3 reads TGCAGTGCTAGTTGGGGCAATGAGCAGTTCTTC. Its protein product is CSASWGNEQFF.

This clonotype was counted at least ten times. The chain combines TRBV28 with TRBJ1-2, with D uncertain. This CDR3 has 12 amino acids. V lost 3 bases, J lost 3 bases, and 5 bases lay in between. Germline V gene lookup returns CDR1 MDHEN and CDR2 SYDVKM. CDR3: CASSFSDYGYTF. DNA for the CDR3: TGTGCCAGCAGTTTTTCGGACTATGGCTACACCTTC.

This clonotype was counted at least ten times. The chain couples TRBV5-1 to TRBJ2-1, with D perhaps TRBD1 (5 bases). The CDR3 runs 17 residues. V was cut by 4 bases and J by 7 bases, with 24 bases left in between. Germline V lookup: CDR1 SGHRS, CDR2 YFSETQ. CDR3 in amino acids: CASSNGRAGSGLNEQFF. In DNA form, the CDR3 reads TGCGCCAGCAGCAATGGCCGAGCAGGGTCTGGTTTGAATGAGCAGTTCTTC.

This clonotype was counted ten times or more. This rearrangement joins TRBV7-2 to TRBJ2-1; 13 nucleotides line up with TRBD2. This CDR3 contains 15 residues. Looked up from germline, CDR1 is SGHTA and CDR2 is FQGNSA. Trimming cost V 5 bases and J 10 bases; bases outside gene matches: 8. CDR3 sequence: CASSRGLAGVQEQFF. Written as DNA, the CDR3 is TGTGCCAGCAGCCGCGGACTAGCGGGAGTTCAAGAGCAGTTCTTC.

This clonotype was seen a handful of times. CDR3 in amino acids: CASSQGPGTSIQYF. CDR3 DNA: TGTGCCAGCAGCCAAGGCCCGGGTACGAGCATTCAGTACTTC. The rearrangement joins TRBV4-2 to TRBJ2-4; D remains unclear. The V end was cut by 1 base, the J end by 9 bases, with 13 bases between. CDR1 is LGHNA, CDR2 YNFKEQ, per germline. The CDR3 is made up of 14 amino acids.

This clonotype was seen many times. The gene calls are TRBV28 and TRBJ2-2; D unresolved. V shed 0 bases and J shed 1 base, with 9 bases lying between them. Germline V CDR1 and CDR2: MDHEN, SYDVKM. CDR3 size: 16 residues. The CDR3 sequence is CASSLWRSENTGELFF. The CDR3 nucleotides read TGTGCCAGCAGTTTATGGCGATCAGAGAACACCGGGGAGCTGTTTTTT.

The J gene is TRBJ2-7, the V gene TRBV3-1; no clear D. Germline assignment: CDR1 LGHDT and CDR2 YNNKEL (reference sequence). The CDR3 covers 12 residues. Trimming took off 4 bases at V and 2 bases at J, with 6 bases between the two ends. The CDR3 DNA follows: TGTGCCAGCAGCCTCGACACCTACGAGCAGTACTTC. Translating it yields CASSLDTYEQYF.

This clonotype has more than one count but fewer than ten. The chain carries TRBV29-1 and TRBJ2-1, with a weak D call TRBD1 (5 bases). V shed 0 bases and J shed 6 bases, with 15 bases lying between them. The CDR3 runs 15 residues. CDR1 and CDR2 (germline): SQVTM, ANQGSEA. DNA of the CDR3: TGCAGCGTTGAAGAGGAAGGGGTACCCGCCAATGAGCAGTTCTTC. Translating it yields CSVEEEGVPANEQFF.

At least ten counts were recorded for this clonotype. Here the CDR3 DNA reads TGCGCCAGCACTACGGGGAATGAGCAGTTCTTC. As protein: CASTTGNEQFF. The chain carries TRBV5-1 and TRBJ2-1; perhaps TRBD2 as D (5 bases). V was shortened by 6 bases and J by 7 bases, with 8 bases between the two germline ends. Per the germline V gene, CDR1 is SGHRS and CDR2 is YFSETQ. The CDR3 contains 11 residues.

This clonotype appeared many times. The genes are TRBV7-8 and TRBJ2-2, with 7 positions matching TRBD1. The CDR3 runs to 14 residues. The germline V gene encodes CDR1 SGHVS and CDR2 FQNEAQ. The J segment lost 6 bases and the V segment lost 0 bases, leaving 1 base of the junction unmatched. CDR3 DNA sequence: TGTGCCAGCAGCTTAGCGGGACAGTCCGGGGAGCTGTTTTTT. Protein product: CASSLAGQSGELFF.

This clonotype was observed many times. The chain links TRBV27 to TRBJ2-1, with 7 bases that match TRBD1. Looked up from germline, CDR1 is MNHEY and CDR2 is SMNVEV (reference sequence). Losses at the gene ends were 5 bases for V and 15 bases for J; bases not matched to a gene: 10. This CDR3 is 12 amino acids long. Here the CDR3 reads CASSPRTGRGFF. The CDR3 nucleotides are TGTGCCAGCAGTCCGCGGACAGGCCGCGGGTTCTTC.

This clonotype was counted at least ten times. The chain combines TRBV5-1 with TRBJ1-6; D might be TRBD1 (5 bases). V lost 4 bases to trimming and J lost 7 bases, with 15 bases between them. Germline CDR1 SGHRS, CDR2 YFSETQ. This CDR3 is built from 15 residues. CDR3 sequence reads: CASSLFVGGNSPLHF. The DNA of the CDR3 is TGCGCCAGCAGCCTGTTCGTCGGGGGGAATTCACCCCTCCACTTT.

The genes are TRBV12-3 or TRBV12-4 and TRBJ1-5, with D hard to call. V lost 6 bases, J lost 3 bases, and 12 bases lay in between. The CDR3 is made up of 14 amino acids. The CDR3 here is CASSPSAYNQPQHF. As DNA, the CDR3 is TGTGCCAGCAGCCCCTCAGCGTACAATCAGCCCCAGCATTTT.

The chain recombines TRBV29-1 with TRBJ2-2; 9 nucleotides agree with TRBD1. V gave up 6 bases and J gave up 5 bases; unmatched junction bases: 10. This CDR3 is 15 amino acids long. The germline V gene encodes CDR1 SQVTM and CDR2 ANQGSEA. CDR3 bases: TGCAGCGTCCAACAGGGGGCGCTGGGAACCGGGGAGCTGTTTTTT. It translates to CSVQQGALGTGELFF.

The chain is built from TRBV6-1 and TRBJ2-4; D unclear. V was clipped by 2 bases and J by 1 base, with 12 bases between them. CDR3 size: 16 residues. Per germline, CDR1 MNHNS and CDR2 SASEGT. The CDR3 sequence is CASSEPSGYAKNIQYF. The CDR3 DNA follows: TGTGCCAGCAGTGAACCGTCTGGGTATGCCAAAAACATTCAGTACTTC.

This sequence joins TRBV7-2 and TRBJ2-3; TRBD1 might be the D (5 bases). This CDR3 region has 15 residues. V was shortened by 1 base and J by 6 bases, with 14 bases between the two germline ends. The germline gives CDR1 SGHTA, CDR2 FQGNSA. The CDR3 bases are TGTGCCAGCAGCTTAGAGTACAGGCATGAGGATACGCAGTATTTT. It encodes CASSLEYRHEDTQYF.